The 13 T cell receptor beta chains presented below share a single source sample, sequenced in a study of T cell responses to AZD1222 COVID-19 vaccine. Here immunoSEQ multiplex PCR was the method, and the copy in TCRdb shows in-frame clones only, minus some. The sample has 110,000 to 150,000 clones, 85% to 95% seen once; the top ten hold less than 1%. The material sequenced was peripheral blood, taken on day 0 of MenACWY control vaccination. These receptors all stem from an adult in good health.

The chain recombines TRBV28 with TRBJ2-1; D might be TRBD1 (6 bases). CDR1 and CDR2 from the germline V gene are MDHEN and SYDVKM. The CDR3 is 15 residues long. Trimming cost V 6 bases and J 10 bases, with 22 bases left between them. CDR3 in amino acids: CASSPQQGLTGEQFF. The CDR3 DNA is TGTGCCAGCAGCCCCCAACAGGGTCTAACTGGGGAGCAGTTCTTC.

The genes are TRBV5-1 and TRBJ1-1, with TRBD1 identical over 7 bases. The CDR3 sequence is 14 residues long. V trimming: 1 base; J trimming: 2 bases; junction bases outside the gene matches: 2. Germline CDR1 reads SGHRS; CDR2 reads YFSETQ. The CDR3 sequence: CASSLLGGNTEAFF. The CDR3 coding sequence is TGCGCCAGCAGCTTGTTAGGGGGCAACACTGAAGCTTTCTTT. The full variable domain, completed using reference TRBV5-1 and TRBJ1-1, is KAGVTQTPRYLIKTRGQQVTLSCSPISGHRSVSWYQQTPGQGLQFLFEYFSETQRNKGNFPGRFSGRQFSNSRSEMNVSTLELGDSALYLCASSLLGGNTEAFFGQGTRLTVV.

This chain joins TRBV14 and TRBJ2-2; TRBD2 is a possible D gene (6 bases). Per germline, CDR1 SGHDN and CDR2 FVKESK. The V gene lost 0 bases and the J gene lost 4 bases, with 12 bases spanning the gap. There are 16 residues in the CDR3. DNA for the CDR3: TGTGCCAGCAGCCAAGATATGGGGAGGTTCACCGGGGAGCTGTTTTTT. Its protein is CASSQDMGRFTGELFF.

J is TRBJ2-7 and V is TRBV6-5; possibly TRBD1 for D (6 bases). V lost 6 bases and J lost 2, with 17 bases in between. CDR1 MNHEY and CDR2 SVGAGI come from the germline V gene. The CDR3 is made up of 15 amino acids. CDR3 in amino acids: CASRSTHRDPYEQYF. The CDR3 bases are TGTGCCAGCAGATCCACCCACAGGGACCCCTACGAGCAGTACTTC.

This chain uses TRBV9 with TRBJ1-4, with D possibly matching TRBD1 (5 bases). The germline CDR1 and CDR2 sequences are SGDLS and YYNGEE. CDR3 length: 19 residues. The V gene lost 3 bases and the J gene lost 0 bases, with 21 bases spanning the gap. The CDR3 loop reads CASSGSLRGDHATNEKLFF. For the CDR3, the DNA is TGTGCCAGCAGCGGCAGTCTTAGAGGGGACCATGCAACTAATGAAAAACTGTTTTTT.

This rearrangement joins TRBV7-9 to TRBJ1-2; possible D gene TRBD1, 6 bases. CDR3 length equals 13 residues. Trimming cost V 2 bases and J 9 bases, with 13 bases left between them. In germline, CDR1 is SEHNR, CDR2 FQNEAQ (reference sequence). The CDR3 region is CASSLKGGGSYTF. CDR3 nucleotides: TGTGCCAGCAGCTTAAAGGGGGGTGGGAGCTACACCTTC. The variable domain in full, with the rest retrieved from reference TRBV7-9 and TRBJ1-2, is DTGVSQNPRHKITKRGQNVTFRCDPISEHNRLYWYRQTLGQGPEFLTYFQNEAQLEKSRLLSDRFSAERPKGSFSTLEIQRTEQGDSAMYLCASSLKGGGSYTFGSGTRLTVV.

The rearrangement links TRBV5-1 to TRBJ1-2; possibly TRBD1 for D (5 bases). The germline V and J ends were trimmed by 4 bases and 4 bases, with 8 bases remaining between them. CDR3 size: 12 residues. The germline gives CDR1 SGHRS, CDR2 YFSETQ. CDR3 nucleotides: TGCGCCAGCAGCAAAGACAGCTATGGCTACACCTTC. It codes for CASSKDSYGYTF. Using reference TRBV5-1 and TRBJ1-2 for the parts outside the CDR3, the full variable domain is KAGVTQTPRYLIKTRGQQVTLSCSPISGHRSVSWYQQTPGQGLQFLFEYFSETQRNKGNFPGRFSGRQFSNSRSEMNVSTLELGDSALYLCASSKDSYGYTFGSGTRLTVV.

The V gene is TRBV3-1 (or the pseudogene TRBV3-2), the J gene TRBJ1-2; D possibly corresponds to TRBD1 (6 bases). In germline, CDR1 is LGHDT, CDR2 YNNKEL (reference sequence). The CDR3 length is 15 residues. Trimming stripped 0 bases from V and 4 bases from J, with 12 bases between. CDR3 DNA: TGTGCCAGCAGCCAAGATCTTGCGGGGGCCTATGGCTACACCTTC. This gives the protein CASSQDLAGAYGYTF.

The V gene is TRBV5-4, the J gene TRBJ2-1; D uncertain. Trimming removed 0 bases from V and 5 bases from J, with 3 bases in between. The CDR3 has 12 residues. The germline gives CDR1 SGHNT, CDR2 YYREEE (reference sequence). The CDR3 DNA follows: TGTGCCAGCAGCTTGGGCGACAATGAGCAGTTCTTC. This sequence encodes CASSLGDNEQFF.

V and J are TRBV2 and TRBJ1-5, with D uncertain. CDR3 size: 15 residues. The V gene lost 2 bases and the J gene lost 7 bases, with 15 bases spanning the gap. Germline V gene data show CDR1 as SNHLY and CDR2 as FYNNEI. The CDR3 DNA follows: TGTGCCAGCAGTGAAAGTGGTTCGGGAGGCCAGCCCCAGCATTTT. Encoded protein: CASSESGSGGQPQHF.

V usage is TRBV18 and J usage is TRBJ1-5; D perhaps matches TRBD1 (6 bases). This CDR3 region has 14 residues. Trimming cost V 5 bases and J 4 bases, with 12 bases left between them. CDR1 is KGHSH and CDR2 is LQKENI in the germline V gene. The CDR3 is CASSDRGVNQPQHF. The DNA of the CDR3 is TGTGCCAGCTCAGATAGGGGGGTTAATCAGCCCCAGCATTTT.

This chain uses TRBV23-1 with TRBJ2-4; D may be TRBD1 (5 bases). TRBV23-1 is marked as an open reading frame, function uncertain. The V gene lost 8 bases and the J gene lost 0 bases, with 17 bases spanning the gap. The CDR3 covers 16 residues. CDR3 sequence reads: CASCQTAMLAKNIQYF. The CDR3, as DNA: TGCGCCAGCTGCCAGACAGCAATGCTAGCCAAAAACATTCAGTACTTC.

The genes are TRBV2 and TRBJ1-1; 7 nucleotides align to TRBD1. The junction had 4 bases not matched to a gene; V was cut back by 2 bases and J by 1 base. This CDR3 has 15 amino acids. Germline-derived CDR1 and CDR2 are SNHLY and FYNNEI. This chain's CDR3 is CASSESGQENTEAFF. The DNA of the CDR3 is TGTGCCAGCAGTGAATCTGGACAGGAGAACACTGAAGCTTTCTTT.